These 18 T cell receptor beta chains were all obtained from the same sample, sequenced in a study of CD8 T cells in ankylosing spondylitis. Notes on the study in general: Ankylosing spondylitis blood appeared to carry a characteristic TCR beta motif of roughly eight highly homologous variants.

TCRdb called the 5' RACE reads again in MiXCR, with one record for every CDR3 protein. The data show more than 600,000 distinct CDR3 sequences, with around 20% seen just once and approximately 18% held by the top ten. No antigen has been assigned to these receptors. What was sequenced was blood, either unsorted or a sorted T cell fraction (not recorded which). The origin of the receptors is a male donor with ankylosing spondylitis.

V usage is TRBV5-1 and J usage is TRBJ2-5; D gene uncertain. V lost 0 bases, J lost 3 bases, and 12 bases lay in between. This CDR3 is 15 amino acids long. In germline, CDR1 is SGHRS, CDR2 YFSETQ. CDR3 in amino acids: CASSLGRAGEETQYF. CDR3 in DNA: TGCGCCAGCAGCTTGGGTAGGGCAGGAGAAGAGACCCAGTACTTC.

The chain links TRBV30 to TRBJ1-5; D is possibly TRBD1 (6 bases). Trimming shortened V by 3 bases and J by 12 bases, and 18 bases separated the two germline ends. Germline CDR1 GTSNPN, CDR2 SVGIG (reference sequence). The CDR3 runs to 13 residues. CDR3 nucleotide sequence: TGTGCCTGGAGCCCCGGCAGGGGACTGCTCCAGCATTTT. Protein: CAWSPGRGLLQHF.

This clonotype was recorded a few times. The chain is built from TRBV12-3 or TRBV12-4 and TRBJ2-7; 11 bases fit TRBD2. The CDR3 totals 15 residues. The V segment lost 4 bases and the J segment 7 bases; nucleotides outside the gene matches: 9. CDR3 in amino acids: CASSSTSGAPGEQYF. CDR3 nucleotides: TGTGCCAGCAGTTCGACTAGCGGGGCCCCAGGGGAGCAGTACTTC.

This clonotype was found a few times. Here the CDR3 reads CASSPRTSGGPRDTQYF. As DNA, the CDR3 is TGTGCCAGCAGCCCCCGGACTAGCGGGGGGCCGCGCGATACGCAGTATTTT. The chain combines TRBV4-2 with TRBJ2-3; 14 positions agree with TRBD2. This CDR3 region has 17 residues. The ends lost 4 bases at V and 6 bases at J; junction bases unmatched: 9. Looked up from germline, CDR1 is LGHNA and CDR2 is YNFKEQ.

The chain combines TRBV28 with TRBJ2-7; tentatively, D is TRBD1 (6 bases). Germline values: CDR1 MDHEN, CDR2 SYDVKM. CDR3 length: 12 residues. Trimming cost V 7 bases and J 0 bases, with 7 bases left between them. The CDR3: CASNRDSYEQYF. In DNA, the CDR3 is TGTGCCAGCAACAGGGACTCCTACGAGCAGTACTTC. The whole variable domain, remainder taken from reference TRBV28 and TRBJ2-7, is DVKVTQSSRYLVKRTGEKVFLECVQDMDHENMFWYRQDPGLGLRLIYFSYDVKMKEKGDIPEGYSVSREKKERFSLILESASTNQTSMYLCASNRDSYEQYFGPGTRLTVT.

The CDR3 sequence: CASSKTSGGAGDTQYF. DNA of the CDR3: TGTGCCAGCAGTAAGACTAGCGGGGGGGCTGGAGATACGCAGTATTTT. This rearrangement joins TRBV6-1 to TRBJ2-3; 14 positions match TRBD2. CDR1 is MNHNS and CDR2 is SASEGT in the germline V gene. J was trimmed by 5 bases and V by 5 bases; bases with no gene match: 6. CDR3 length: 16 amino acids.

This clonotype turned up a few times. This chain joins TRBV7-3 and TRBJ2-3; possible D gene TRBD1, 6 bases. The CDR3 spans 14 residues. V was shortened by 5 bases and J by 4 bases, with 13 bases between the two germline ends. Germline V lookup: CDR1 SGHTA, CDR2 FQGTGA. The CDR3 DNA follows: TGTGCCAGCAGCCCCTTAGAGGGGGCAGATACGCAGTATTTT. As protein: CASSPLEGADTQYF.

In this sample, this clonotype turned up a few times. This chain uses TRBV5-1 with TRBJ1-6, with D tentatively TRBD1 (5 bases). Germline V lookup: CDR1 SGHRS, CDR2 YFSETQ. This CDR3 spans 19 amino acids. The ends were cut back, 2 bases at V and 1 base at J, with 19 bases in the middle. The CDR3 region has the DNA TGCGCCAGCAGCTTAAGGCCCAGCTTGGACACGTCCTATAATTCACCCCTCCACTTT. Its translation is CASSLRPSLDTSYNSPLHF.

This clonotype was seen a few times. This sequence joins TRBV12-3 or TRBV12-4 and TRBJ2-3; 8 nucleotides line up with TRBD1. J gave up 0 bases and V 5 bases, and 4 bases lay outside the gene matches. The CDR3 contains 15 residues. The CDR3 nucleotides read TGTGCCAGCAGTACCCGACAGGGGAGCACAGATACGCAGTATTTT. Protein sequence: CASSTRQGSTDTQYF.

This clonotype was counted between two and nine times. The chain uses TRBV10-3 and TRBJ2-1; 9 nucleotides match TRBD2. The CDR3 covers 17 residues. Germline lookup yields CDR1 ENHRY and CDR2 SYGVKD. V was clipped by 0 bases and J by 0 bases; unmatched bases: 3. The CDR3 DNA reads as TGTGCCATCAGTGAGTCGGTAGCGGGGGCCTCCTACAATGAGCAGTTCTTC. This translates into CAISESVAGASYNEQFF.

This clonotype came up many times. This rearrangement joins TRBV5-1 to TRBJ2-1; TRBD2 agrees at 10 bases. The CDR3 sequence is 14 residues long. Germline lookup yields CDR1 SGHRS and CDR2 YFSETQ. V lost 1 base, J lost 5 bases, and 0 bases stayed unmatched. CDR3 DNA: TGCGCCAGCAGCTTGACTAGCGGGAACAATGAGCAGTTCTTC. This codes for CASSLTSGNNEQFF.

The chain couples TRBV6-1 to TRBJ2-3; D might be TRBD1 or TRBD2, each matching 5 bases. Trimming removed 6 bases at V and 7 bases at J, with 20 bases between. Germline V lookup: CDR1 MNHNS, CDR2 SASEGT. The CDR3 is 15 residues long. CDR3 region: CASRTGTTSENTQYF. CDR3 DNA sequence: TGTGCCAGCAGAACCGGGACCACAAGCGAAAATACGCAGTATTTT.

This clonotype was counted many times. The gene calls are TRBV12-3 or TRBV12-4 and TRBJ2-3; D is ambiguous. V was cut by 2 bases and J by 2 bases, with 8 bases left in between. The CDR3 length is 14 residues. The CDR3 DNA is TGTGCCAGCAGTTTAACGGCGGTCACAGATACGCAGTATTTT. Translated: CASSLTAVTDTQYF.

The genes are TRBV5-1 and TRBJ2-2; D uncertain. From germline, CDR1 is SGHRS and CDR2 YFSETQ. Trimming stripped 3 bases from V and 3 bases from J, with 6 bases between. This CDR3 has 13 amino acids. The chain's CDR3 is CASSYTYTGELFF. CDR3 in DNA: TGCGCCAGCAGCTACACCTACACCGGGGAGCTGTTTTTT.

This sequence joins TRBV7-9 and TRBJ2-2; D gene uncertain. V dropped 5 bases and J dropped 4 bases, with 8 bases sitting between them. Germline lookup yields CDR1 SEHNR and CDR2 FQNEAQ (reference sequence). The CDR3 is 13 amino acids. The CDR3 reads CASSDLSTGELFF. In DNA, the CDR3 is TGTGCCAGCAGCGATCTATCCACCGGGGAGCTGTTTTTT.

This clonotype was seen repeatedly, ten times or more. The DNA of the CDR3 is TGCGCCAGCAGCTTGGGAGCCGGACGAGGGTACAATGAGCAGTTCTTC. Its protein product is CASSLGAGRGYNEQFF. The chain links TRBV5-1 to TRBJ2-1; TRBD2 might be the D (5 bases). This CDR3 spans 16 amino acids. V lost 0 bases, J lost 4 bases, and 14 bases lay in between. CDR1 is SGHRS, CDR2 YFSETQ, per germline.

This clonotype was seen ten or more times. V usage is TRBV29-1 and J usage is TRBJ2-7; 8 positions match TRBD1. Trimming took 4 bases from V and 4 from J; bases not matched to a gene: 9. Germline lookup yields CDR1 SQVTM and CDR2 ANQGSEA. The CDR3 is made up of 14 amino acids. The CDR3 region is CSVGGRQGPYEQYF. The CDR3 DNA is TGCAGCGTTGGGGGACGACAGGGGCCGTACGAGCAGTACTTC.

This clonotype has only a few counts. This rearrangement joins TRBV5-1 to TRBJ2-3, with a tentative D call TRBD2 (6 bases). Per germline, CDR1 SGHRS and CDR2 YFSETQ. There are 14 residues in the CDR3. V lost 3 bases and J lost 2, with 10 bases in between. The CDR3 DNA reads TGCGCCAGCAGCTGGGACTCTCACACAGATACGCAGTATTTT. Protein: CASSWDSHTDTQYF. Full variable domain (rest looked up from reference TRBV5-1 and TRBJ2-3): KAGVTQTPRYLIKTRGQQVTLSCSPISGHRSVSWYQQTPGQGLQFLFEYFSETQRNKGNFPGRFSGRQFSNSRSEMNVSTLELGDSALYLCASSWDSHTDTQYFGPGTRLTVL.